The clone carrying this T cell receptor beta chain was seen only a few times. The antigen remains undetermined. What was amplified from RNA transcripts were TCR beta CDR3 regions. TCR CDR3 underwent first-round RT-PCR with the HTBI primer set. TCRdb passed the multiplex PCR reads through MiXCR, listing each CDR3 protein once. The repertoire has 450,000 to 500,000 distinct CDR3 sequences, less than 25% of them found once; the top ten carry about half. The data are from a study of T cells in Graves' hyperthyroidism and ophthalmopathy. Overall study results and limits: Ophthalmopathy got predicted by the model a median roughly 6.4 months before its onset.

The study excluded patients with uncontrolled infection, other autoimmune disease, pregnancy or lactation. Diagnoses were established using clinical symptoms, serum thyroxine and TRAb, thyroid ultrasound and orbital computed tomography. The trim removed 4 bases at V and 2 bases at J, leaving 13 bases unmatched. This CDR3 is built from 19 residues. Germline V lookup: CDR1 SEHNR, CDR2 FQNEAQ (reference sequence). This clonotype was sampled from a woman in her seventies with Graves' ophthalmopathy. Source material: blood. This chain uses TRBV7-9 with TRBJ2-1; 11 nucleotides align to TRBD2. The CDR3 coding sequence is TGTGCCAGCAGCTCACCGGGACTAGCGGAACACAACCCCTACAATGAGCAGTTCTTC. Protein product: CASSSPGLAEHNPYNEQFF.